This T cell receptor beta chain emerged from a study of blood T cell repertoires in COVID-19 (dated by TCRdb to about 2020). Regarding the study in general: The collaborator samples originated in the United States, Italy and Spain and spanned the acute and convalescent phases of COVID-19. The material from the prospective study consisted of cDNA or gDNA derived from T cells, B-cell-depleted T cells, or PBMCs. Subjects who had been exposed to COVID-19, were actively infected with it, or had recovered from it provided the deeply sampled blood TCRbeta repertoires that made up the dataset. The repertoires were made available in a free public database intended to serve as a resource for research on the immune response to SARS-CoV-2. Samples were obtained from the ongoing ImmuneRACE study (first 160 participants) and from 1,254 subjects provided by 6 global collaborators. Sample metadata almost always included a de-identified subject ID, COVID-19 status, age in years and sex. HLA class I and class II types, where available, came from metadata supplied by the sample provider rather than from assay-based typing.

V trim: 0 bases; J trim: 7 bases; unmatched bases: 4. CDR1 MNHEY and CDR2 SVGEGT are derived from the germline V gene. The CDR3, from cysteine to phenylalanine, totals 15 residues. The only DNA kept is the CDR3, 45 bases in frame from the first base. About this clone itself: The target of this receptor is not known. One base away there is no much larger clone; base qualities are not given.

TCRbeta CDR3 regions were amplified from genomic DNA using the immunoSEQ Assay, a bias-controlled multiplex PCR. The authors' analysis ran thus. The number of nucleated cells in each sample was estimated by amplification of reference gene primers within the assay. To quantify the absolute abundance of each unique TCRbeta CDR3 rearrangement, sequence reads were collapsed and filtered. For each sample, productive Simpson clonality was calculated as the square root of Simpson's diversity index over productive rearrangements. TCRdb carries this immuneACCESS record with in-frame sequences only. Its versions omit some clonotypes, under half of them owing to an unresolved V gene in the studies checked, with the rest unexplained. For V, J and clone size, that table is used; D and trimming come from the DNA. This sample holds tens of thousands of clones; 85% were observed only once. The ten biggest clones cover approximately 3.9% of the sample.

Collaborating institutions collected whole blood in K2EDTA tubes following their own protocols. For TCRbeta analysis, collaborator samples were shipped as frozen whole blood, as isolated PBMCs, or as DNA extracted from either sample type. The research as a whole found: The quantity of clinical and demographic metadata differed by source and by participant and was supplied without curation.

The sample consisted of peripheral blood. The chain joins TRBV6-2 or TRBV6-3 to TRBJ2-1; TRBD2 matches 9 bases in the middle. This TCR was sampled from a man aged 55 to 70 with acute or convalescent COVID-19. In nucleotides, the sequence is TGTGCCAGCAGTTACTCGCGGGGGGGCGGGAATGAGCAGTTCTTC. Its translation reads: CASSYSRGGGNEQFF.